Below, one T cell receptor beta chain is given with its context. The record originates from a study of blood T cell repertoires in COVID-19. Method: immunoSEQ multiplex PCR; TCRdb's copy keeps in-frame clones and lacks some. The sample consists of approximately 300,000 clones, about 90% of them appearing once. The TCR originated in a woman between 40 and 55 years old with COVID-19, enrolled during active disease. The sequencing sample was made of peripheral blood.

The CDR3 loop reads CASSFRDRGRRGYTF. CDR3 DNA sequence: TGTGCCAGCAGTTTCAGGGACAGGGGGCGGCGTGGCTACACCTTC. The chain links TRBV27 to TRBJ1-2; 12 nucleotides agree with TRBD1. V was pared by 3 bases and J by 7 bases, with 6 bases of the junction left unmatched. Germline assignment: CDR1 MNHEY and CDR2 SMNVEV (reference sequence). The CDR3 runs to 15 residues.